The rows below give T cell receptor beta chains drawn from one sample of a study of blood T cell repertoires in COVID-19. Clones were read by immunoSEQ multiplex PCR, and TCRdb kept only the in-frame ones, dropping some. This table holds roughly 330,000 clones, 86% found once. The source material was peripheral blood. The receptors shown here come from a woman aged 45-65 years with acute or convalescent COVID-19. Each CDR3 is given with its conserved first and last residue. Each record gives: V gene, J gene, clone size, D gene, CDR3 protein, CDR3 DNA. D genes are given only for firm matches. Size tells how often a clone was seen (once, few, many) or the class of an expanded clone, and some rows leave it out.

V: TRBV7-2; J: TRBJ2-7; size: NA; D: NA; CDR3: CASSLAGRGEQYF; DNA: TGTGCCAGCAGCTTAGCGGGGCGGGGAGAGCAGTACTTC
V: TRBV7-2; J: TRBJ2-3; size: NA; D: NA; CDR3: CASSFVSGSTDTQYF; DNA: TGTGCCAGCAGCTTCGTCAGCGGGAGCACAGATACGCAGTATTTT
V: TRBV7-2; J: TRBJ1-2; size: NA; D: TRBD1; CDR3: CASSSRDRGDYGYTF; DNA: TGTGCCAGCAGCTCAAGGGACAGGGGGGACTATGGCTACACCTTC
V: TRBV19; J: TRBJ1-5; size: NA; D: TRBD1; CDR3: CASKPGQGVQPQHF; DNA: TGTGCCAGTAAACCCGGACAGGGGGTTCAGCCCCAGCATTTT
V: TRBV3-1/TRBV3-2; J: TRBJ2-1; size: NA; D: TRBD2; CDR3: CASRLGTSGEQFF; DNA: TGTGCCAGCAGGCTGGGGACTAGCGGTGAGCAGTTCTTC
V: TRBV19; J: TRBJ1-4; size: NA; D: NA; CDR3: CASSALQGKLFF; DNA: TGTGCCAGTAGCGCTCTACAGGGCAAACTGTTTTTT
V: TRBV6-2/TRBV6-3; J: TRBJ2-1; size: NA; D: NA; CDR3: CASSYWGRGSYNEQFF; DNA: TGTGCCAGCAGTTATTGGGGGAGGGGGTCCTACAATGAGCAGTTCTTC
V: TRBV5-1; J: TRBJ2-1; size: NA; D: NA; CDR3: CASSLVTHEDEQFF; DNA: TGCGCCAGCAGCTTGGTGACCCACGAGGATGAGCAGTTCTTC
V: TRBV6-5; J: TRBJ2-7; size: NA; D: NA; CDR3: CASVEVTTYEQYF; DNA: TGTGCCAGCGTTGAGGTAACCACCTACGAGCAGTACTTC
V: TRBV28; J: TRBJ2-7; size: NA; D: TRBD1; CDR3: CASSPPTGDEAYEQYF; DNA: TGTGCCAGCAGTCCCCCGACAGGGGATGAGGCCTACGAGCAGTACTTC
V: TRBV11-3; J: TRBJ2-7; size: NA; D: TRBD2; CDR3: CASSPRTSGSHEQYF; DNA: TGTGCCAGCAGCCCCCGGACTAGCGGGAGTCACGAGCAGTACTTC
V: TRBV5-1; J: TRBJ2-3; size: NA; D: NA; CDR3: CASSTPLSDPSTDTQYF; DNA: TGCGCCAGCAGCACCCCACTTAGCGATCCTAGCACAGATACGCAGTATTTT
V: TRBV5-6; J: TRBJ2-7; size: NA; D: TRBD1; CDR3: CASSLHRGHEQYF; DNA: TGTGCCAGCAGCTTACACAGGGGCCACGAGCAGTACTTC
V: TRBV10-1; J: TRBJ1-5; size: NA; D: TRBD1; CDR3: CASSDRTGGCGNQPQHF; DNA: TGCGCCAGCAGTGATCGGACAGGGGGCTGTGGCAATCAGCCCCAGCATTTT
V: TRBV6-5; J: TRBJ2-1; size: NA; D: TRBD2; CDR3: CASSLTSGSSYNEQFF; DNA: TGTGCCAGCAGTTTGACTAGCGGGAGCTCCTACAATGAGCAGTTCTTC
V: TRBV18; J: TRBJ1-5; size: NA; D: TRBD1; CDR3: CASSPPGQSNQPQHF; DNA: TGTGCCAGCTCACCTCCGGGACAGAGCAATCAGCCCCAGCATTTT
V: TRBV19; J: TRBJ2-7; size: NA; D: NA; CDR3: CASSSVDSPRGEQYF; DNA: TGTGCCAGTAGTTCCGTCGACTCCCCCAGAGGAGAGCAGTACTTC
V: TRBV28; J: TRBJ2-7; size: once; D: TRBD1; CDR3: CASSLWGTGAFYEQYF; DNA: TGTGCCAGCAGTTTATGGGGGACAGGGGCGTTCTACGAGCAGTACTTC
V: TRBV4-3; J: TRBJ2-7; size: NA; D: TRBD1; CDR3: CASSQDGDRADEQYF; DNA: TGCGCCAGCAGCCAAGATGGGGACAGGGCCGACGAGCAGTACTTC
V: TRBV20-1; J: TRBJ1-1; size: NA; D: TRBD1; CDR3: CSASGQANTEAFF; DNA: TGCAGTGCTAGTGGACAGGCGAACACTGAAGCTTTCTTT
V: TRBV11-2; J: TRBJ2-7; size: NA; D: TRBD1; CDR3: CASSLGRGRSYEQYF; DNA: TGTGCCAGCAGCTTAGGCAGGGGGCGATCCTACGAGCAGTACTTC
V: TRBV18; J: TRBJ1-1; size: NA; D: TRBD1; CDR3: CASSPPLGYRTGPYEAFF; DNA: TGTGCCAGCTCACCACCTCTTGGATATCGGACAGGGCCCTATGAAGCTTTCTTT
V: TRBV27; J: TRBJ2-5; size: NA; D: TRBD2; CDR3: CASSLRLAGRETQYF; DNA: TGTGCCAGCAGTTTAAGGCTAGCGGGAAGAGAGACCCAGTACTTC
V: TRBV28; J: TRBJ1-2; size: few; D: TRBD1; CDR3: CASSSGGQGGMRGYTF; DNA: TGTGCCAGCAGTTCGGGCGGACAGGGCGGTATGAGAGGCTACACCTTC
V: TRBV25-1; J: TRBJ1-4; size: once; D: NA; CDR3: CASTQGVPNEKLFF; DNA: TGTGCCAGCACCCAAGGGGTCCCTAATGAAAAACTGTTTTTT
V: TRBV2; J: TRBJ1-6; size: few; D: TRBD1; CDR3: CASSLAQGNNSPLHF; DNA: TGTGCCAGCAGTCTCGCACAGGGGAATAACTCACCCCTCCACTTT
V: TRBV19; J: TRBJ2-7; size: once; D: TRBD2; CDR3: CASSITVREDEQYF; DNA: TGTGCCAGTAGTATCACCGTCCGGGAGGACGAGCAGTACTTC
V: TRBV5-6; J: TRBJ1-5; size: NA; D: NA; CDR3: CASSLGQGQPQHF; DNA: TGTGCCAGCAGCTTGGGTCAGGGTCAGCCCCAGCATTTT
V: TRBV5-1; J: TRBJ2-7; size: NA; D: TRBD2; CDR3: CASSLGPSGSNEQYF; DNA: TGCGCCAGCAGCTTGGGCCCTAGCGGGAGCAACGAGCAGTACTTC
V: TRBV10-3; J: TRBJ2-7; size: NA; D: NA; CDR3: CAISEDWYEQYF; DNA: TGTGCCATCAGTGAGGACTGGTACGAGCAGTACTTC
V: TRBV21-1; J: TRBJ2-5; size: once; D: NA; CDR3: CASRQRFNGILAGQETQYF; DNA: TGTGCCAGCAGGCAAAGGTTCAATGGGATACTAGCGGGACAAGAGACCCAGTACTTC
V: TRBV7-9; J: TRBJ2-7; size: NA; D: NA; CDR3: CASSLEADEQYF; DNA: TGTGCCAGCAGCTTAGAAGCGGACGAGCAGTACTTC
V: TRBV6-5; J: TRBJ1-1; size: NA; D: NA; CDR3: CASSYQGPTEAFF; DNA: TGTGCCAGCAGTTACCAGGGGCCCACTGAAGCTTTCTTT
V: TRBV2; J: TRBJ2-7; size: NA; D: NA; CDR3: CASSSRMSSYEQYF; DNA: TGTGCCAGCAGCTCTCGTATGAGCTCCTACGAGCAGTACTTC
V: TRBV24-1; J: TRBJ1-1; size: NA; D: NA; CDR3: CATSDPQGPNTEAFF; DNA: TGTGCCACCAGTGACCCGCAGGGGCCGAACACTGAAGCTTTCTTT
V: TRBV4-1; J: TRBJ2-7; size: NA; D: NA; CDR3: CASSLRSNTYEQYF; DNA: TGCGCCAGCAGCCTGAGGTCGAATACCTACGAGCAGTACTTC
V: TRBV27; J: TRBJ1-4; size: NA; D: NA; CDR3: CASSLSGQLEKLFF; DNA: TGTGCCAGCAGTTTATCTGGACAACTTGAAAAACTGTTTTTT
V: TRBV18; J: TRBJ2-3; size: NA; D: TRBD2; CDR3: CASSPPGTTSTDTQYF; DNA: TGTGCCAGCTCACCACCCGGGACTACTAGCACAGATACGCAGTATTTT
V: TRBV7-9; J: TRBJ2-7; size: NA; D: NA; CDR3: CASSQTREPPYEQYF; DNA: TGTGCCAGCAGCCAAACCCGGGAACCCCCCTACGAGCAGTACTTC
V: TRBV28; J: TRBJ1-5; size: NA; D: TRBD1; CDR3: CASSPGTANQPQHF; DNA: TGTGCCAGCAGTCCCGGGACAGCTAATCAGCCCCAGCATTTT
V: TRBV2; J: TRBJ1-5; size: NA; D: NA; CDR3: CASSDREINQPQHF; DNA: TGTGCCAGCAGTGACAGGGAAATTAATCAGCCCCAGCATTTT
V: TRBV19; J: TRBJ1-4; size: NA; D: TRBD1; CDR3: CASLPGQGNEKLFF; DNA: TGTGCCAGTTTACCGGGACAGGGGAATGAAAAACTGTTTTTT
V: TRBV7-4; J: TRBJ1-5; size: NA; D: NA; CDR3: CASSVIRQAHSNQPQHF; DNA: TGTGCCAGCAGCGTTATAAGACAGGCCCATAGCAATCAGCCCCAGCATTTT
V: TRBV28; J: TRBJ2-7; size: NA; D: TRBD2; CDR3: CASRVPLRENDNEQYF; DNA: TGTGCCAGCAGAGTACCACTGCGGGAGAATGACAACGAGCAGTACTTC
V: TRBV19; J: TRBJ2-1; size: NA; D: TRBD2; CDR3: CASSSRLAGIQNEQFF; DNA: TGTGCCAGTAGTTCGAGACTAGCGGGAATACAAAATGAGCAGTTCTTC
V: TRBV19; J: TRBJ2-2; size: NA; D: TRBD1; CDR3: CASSMGQGQINTGELFF; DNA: TGTGCCAGTAGTATGGGACAGGGACAGATTAACACCGGGGAGCTGTTTTTT
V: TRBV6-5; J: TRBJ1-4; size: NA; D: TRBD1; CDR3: CASSYVTGANEKLFF; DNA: TGTGCCAGCAGTTACGTGACAGGGGCCAATGAAAAACTGTTTTTT
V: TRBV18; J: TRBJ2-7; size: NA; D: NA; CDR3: CASSLTRDSYEQYF; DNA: TGTGCCAGCTCACTGACAAGAGACTCCTACGAGCAGTACTTC
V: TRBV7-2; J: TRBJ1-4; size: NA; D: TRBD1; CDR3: CASSQGQGGEKLFF; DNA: TGTGCCAGCAGCCAGGGACAGGGAGGAGAAAAACTGTTTTTT
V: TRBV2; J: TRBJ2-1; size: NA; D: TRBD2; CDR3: CASSEPREGGLADNEQFF; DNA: TGTGCCAGCAGTGAACCGCGGGAAGGAGGACTAGCGGATAATGAGCAGTTCTTC
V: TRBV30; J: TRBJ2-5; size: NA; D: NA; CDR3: CAWANLRETQYF; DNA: TGTGCCTGGGCTAACCTCCGGGAGACCCAGTACTTC
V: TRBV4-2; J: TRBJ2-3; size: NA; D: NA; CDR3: CASSLAARTDSSTDTQYF; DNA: TGTGCCAGCAGCCTAGCGGCCAGGACTGACTCTAGCACAGATACGCAGTATTTT
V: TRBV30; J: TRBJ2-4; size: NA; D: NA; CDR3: CAWSSGLQNIQYF; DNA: TGTGCCTGGAGCTCGGGACTTCAAAACATTCAGTACTTC
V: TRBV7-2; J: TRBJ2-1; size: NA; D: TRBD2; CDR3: CASSLTLAGGPDEQFF; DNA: TGTGCCAGCAGCTTGACGCTAGCGGGAGGGCCAGATGAGCAGTTCTTC
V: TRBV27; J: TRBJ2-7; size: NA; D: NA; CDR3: CASSSGQAPTYEQYF; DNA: TGTGCCAGCAGTTCCGGACAAGCACCTACCTACGAGCAGTACTTC
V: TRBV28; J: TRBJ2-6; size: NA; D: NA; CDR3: CASAGALITGANVLTF; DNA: TGTGCCAGCGCTGGGGCGCTTATAACTGGGGCCAACGTCCTGACTTTC
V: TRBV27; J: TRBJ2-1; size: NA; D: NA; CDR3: CASSLYPPSGHSSYNEQFF; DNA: TGTGCCAGCAGTTTATACCCCCCGAGCGGGCATAGCTCCTACAATGAGCAGTTCTTC